The source of this T cell receptor beta chain is a study of shared clonotypes between healthy human individuals (dated by TCRdb to the early 2020s). About the investigation overall: The cohort included three men and a couple of women between 18 and 49 years of age. Per donor, leukapheresis produced somewhere between about 0.85 and 8.9 billion PBMCs. To increase sequencing depth and limit assay-specific biases, different laboratories used diverse techniques to prepare libraries and sequence TCR repertoires. To estimate repertoire size and how much clonotypes are shared between individuals, the study performed deep sequencing of blood TCR repertoires from a handful of healthy adults. Per donor, three plates each were used for CD4 naive and CD4 memory, two for CD8 naive, and one for CD8 memory. What the work shows at the level of the full study, not this receptor alone: Larger estimated clonotype richness was generally found for naive subsets than for memory subsets. Because the study included only a small number of donors, the genetic and exposure-history diversity represented was limited. Sampling was limited to blood, and TCR repertoires in tissue likely differ from TCR repertoires in blood. Compared with non-shared clonotypes, clonotypes shared by all four sorted-subset donors had higher generation probabilities. Rarefaction of sorted-subset datasets indicated incomplete sequencing despite the large sequencing depth. Pairwise subsampling led to the expectation that sequencing depth would affect the degree of clonotype sharing among donors. Approximately 5% of naive CD4, 3.5% of naive CD8, around 2.3% of memory CD4, and about 0.4% of memory CD8 clonotypes were shared across four donors.

From cysteine to phenylalanine, the CDR3 is 13 amino acids long. Left in the record is the CDR3 DNA by itself, 39 bases read in frame from the first base. Trimming costs V 4 bases and J 0 bases, and their ends lie 7 bases apart. According to the germline V gene (reference sequence), CDR1 reads SGHNT and CDR2 reads YYREEE. The donors were healthy, HIV-negative adults who had no recently reported acute infections or vaccinations. Every donor was a Caucasian adult living in Nashville, Tennessee, USA. CD4+ T cells were enriched by magnetic negative selection, after which naive cells were positively selected on CD45RA and the negative fraction was taken as the memory subset. Blood was collected by leukapheresis, and PBMCs were isolated by Ficoll-Histopaque density gradient centrifugation and then cryopreserved in liquid nitrogen vapor phase. Analytical flow cytometry was used to check the purity and quantity of every magnetically sorted T cell population. From each sorted fraction, genomic DNA was isolated and quantified by UV absorbance on a Nanodrop 2000c.

Using the deep immunoSEQ assay, multiplex PCR amplified TCR CDR3 regions from genomic DNA. For each cell subset, the extracted genomic DNA was distributed evenly across all wells of several immunoSEQ 96-well plates, and each plate served as one replicate. For sorted subsets, each replicate PCR was loaded with about 0.2 ug genomic DNA, equivalent to some 27,000 T cell genomes. The purified libraries were quantified using a Qubit 3.0 fluorometer, sized with a Bioanalyzer 2100, and then quantified again using the KAPA Library Quantification kit. Every immunoSEQ 96-well plate was sequenced on a dedicated single-read 150-cycle Illumina NextSeq 550 flow cell. In the authors' own workflow: Because the immunoSEQ output included only junctional sequences and no quality scores, the filtering could not be the same as the filtering used for full-length reads. To assign V/J genes and CDR3, sequences were annotated against IMGT germline references using PyIR, a Python wrapper for IgBLAST v1.9. Reads were filtered out if the reads had weak V/J assignments (E-value above 1e-6), no CDR3, stop codons, out-of-frame junctions, or ambiguous translated residues. V3J clonotypes were defined by identical inferred V gene, J gene, and CDR3 amino acid sequence. The percentage overlap between two repertoires was calculated by dividing the number of shared unique clonotypes by the size of the smaller repertoire. RTK rarefaction, the Chao1 estimator, and Recon v2.1 estimates of unobserved clonotypes were used to assess repertoire richness. Generation probabilities were computed with OLGA for all TCRbeta clonotypes obtained by the gDNA method from several donors. TCRdb mirrors the immuneACCESS table, restricted to in-frame sequences. Some clones are absent from its copies; in checked studies, under half trace to an unresolved V gene, and the reason for the others is unknown. V, J and clone size are those of that table, while D and trimming were read from the DNA. Across this sample there are some 1,600,000 clones, with 95% to 99% seen only once. The ten largest clones add up to roughly 0.45% of the sample.

About this clone: The clone's antigen remains unknown. No base-level quality is on record; no much larger clone is a single base apart.

The sample taken for sequencing was naive CD4+ T cells sorted from blood. The sample's cell subset or site, from its label and the paper: CD45RA+ positively selected. The V and J genes are TRBV5-4 and TRBJ1-2, with the D segment identity uncertain. The clonotype originates from a man aged 30-40 years in good health. The DNA is as follows: TGTGCCAGCAGCGCCAGAGCTAACTATGGCTACACCTTC. Its translation is CASSARANYGYTF.